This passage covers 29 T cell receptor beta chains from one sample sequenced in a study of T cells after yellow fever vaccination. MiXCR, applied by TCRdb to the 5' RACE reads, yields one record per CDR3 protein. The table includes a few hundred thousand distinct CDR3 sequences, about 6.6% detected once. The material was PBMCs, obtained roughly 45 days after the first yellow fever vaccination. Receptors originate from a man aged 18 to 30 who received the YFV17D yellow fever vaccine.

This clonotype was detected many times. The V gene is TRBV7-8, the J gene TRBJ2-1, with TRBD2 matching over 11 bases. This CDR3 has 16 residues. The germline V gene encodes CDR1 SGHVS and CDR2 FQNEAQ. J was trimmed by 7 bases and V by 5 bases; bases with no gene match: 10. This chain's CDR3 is CASSVLAGVDRNEQFF. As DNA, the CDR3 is TGTGCCAGCAGCGTACTAGCGGGGGTCGACAGGAATGAGCAGTTCTTC. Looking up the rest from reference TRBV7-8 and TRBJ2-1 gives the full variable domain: GAGVSQSPRYKVAKRGQDVALRCDPISGHVSLFWYQQALGQGPEFLTYFQNEAQLDKSGLPSDRFFAERPEGSVSTLKIQRTQQEDSAVYLCASSVLAGVDRNEQFFGPGTRLTVL.

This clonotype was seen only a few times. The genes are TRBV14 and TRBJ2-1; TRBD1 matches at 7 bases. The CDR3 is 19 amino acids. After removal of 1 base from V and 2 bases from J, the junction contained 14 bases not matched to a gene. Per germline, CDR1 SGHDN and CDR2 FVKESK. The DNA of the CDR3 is TGTGCCAGCAGCCAAGGGAGGACCGCGGCAGGGGGAACCTACAATGAGCAGTTCTTC. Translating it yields CASSQGRTAAGGTYNEQFF. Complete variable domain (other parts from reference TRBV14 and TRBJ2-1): EAGVTQFPSHSVIEKGQTVTLRCDPISGHDNLYWYRRVMGKEIKFLLHFVKESKQDESGMPNNRFLAERTGGTYSTLKVQPAELEDSGVYFCASSQGRTAAGGTYNEQFFGPGTRLTVL.

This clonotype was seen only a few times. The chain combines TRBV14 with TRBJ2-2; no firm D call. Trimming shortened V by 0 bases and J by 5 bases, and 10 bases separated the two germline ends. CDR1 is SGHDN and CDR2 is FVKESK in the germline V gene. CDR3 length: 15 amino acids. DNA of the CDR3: TGTGCCAGCAGCCAAGATATTGGAAGGACCGGGGAGCTGTTTTTT. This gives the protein CASSQDIGRTGELFF.

The CDR3 reads CAWSVPQRRYTQYF. The CDR3 DNA reads as TGTGCCTGGAGTGTACCCCAGCGGCGCTATACGCAGTATTTT. J is TRBJ2-3 and V is TRBV30; D might be TRBD2 (5 bases). Germline CDR1 GTSNPN, CDR2 SVGIG (reference sequence). CDR3 length: 14 residues. V lost 0 bases to trimming and J lost 7 bases, with 14 bases between them. Drawing the rest from reference TRBV30 and TRBJ2-3, the complete variable domain is SQTIHQWPATLVQPVGSPLSLECTVEGTSNPNLYWYRQAAGRGLQLLFYSVGIGQISSEVPQNLSASRPQDRQFILSSKKLLLSDSGFYLCAWSVPQRRYTQYFGPGTRLTVL.

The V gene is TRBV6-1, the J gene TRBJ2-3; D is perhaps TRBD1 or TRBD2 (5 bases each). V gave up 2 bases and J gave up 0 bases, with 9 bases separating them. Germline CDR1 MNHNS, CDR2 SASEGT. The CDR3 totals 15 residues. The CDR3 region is CASSENGGSTDTQYF. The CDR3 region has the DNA TGTGCCAGCAGTGAAAATGGGGGAAGCACAGATACGCAGTATTTT.

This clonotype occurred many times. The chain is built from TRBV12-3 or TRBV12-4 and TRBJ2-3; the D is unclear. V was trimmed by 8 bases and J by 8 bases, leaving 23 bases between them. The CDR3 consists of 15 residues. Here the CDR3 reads CASRRRGRRVGTQYF. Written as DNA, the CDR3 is TGTGCCAGCCGCCGTCGTGGCCGGCGAGTGGGTACGCAGTATTTT.

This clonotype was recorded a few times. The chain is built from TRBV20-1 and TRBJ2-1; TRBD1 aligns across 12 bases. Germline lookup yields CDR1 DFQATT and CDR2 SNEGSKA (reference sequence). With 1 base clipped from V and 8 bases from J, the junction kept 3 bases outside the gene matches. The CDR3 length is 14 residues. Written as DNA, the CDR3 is TGCAGTGCTAGAGGGGGACAGGGGGCTGATGAGCAGTTCTTC. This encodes CSARGGQGADEQFF.

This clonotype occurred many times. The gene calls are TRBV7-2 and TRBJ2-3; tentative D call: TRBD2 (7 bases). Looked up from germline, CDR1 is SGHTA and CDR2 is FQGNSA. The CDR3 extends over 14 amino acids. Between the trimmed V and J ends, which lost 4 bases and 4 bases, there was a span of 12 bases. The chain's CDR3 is CASSSAGGPDTQYF. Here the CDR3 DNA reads TGTGCCAGCAGCTCGGCCGGGGGGCCAGATACGCAGTATTTT.

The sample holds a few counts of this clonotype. This CDR3 reads CASSPLAGPFYEQYF. The CDR3 coding sequence is TGTGCCAGCAGCCCCTTGGCGGGGCCTTTTTACGAGCAGTACTTC. The genes are TRBV7-9 and TRBJ2-7; perhaps TRBD2 as D (6 bases). From germline, CDR1 is SEHNR and CDR2 FQNEAQ (reference sequence). The CDR3 is made up of 15 amino acids. V lost 5 bases, J lost 4 bases, and 18 bases lay in between.

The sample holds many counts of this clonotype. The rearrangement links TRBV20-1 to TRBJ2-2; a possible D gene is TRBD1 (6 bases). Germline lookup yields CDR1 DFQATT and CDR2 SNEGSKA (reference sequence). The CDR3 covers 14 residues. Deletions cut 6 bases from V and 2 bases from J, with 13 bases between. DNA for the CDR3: TGCAGTGCCGCCGGGACAACTAACACCGGGGAGCTGTTTTTT. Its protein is CSAAGTTNTGELFF.

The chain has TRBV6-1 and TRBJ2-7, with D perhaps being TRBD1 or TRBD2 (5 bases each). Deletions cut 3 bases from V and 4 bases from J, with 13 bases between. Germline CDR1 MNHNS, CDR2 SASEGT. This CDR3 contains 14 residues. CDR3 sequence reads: CASSDGAEPYEQYV. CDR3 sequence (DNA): TGTGCCAGCAGTGACGGGGCAGAGCCATACGAGCAGTACGTC.

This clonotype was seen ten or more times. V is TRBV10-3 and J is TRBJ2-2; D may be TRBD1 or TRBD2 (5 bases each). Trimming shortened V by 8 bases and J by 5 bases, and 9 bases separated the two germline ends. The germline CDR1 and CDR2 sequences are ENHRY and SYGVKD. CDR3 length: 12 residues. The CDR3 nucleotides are TGTGCCATCGACTGGGGGACCGGGGAGCTGTTTTTT. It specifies CAIDWGTGELFF.

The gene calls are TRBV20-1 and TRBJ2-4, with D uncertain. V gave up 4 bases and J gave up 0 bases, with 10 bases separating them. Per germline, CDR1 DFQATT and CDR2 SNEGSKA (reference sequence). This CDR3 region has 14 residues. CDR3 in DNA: TGCAGTGCTAAACACACACTAGCCAAAAACATTCAGTACTTC. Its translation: CSAKHTLAKNIQYF.

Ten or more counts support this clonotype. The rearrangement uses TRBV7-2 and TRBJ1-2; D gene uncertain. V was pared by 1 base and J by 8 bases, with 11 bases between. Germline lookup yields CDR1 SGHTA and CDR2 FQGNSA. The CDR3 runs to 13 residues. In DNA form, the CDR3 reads TGTGCCAGCAGCTTAGGGGTCGCCAGGGGCTACACCTTC. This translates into CASSLGVARGYTF.

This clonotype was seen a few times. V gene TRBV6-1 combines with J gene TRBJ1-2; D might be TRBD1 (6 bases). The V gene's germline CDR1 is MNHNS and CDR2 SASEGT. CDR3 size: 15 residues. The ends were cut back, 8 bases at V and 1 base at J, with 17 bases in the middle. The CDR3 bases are TGTGCCAGCGCCCGGGGACATCCAAGTAACTATGGCTACACCTTC. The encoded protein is CASARGHPSNYGYTF.

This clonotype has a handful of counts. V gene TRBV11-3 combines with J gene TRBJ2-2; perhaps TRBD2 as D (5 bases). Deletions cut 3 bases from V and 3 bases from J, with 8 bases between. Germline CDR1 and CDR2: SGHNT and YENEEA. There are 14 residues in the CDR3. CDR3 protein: CASSFAGDTGELFF. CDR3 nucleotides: TGTGCCAGCAGCTTTGCCGGGGACACCGGGGAGCTGTTTTTT.

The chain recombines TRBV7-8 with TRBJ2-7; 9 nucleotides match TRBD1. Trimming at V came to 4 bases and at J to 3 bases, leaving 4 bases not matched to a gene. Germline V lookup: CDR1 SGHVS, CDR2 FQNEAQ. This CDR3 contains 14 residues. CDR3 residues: CASSWGQGLYEQYF. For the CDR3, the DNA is TGTGCCAGCAGCTGGGGACAGGGCCTCTACGAGCAGTACTTC.

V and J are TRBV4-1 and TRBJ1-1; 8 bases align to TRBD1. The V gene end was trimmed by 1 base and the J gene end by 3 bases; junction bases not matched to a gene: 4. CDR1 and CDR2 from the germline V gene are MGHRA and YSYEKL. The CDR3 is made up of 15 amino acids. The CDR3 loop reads CASSQGAGGYTEAFF. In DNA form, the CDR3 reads TGCGCCAGCAGCCAAGGGGCAGGGGGCTACACTGAAGCTTTCTTT.

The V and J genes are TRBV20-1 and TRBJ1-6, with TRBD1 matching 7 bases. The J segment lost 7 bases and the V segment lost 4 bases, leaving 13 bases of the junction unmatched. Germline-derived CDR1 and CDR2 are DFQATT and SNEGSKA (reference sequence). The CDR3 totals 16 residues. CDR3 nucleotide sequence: TGCAGTGCTAACCAACTGAGACAGGGTAGAAATTCACCCCTCCACTTT. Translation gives CSANQLRQGRNSPLHF.

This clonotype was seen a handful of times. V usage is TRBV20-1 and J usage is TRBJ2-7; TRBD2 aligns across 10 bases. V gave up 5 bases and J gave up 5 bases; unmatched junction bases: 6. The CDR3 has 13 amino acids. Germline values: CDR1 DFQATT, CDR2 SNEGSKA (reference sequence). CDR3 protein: CSAALAGVHEQYV. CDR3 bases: TGCAGTGCTGCGCTAGCGGGGGTCCACGAGCAGTACGTC.

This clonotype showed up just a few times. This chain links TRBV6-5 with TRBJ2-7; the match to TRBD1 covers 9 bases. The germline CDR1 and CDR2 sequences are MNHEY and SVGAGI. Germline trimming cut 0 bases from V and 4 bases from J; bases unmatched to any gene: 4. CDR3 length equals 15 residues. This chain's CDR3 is CASSYSGTGTYEQYF. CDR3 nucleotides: TGTGCCAGCAGTTACTCCGGGACAGGGACTTACGAGCAGTACTTC.

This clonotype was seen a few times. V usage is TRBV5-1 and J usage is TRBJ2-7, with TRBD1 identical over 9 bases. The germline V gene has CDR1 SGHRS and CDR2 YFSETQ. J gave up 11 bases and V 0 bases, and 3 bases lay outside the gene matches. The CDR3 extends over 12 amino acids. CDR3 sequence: CASSLEGQGKYF. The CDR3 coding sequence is TGCGCCAGCAGCTTGGAGGGACAGGGAAAGTACTTC.

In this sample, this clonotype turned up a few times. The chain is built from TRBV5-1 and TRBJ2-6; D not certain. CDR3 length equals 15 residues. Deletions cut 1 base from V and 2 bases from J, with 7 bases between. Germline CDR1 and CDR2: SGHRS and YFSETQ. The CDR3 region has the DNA TGCGCCAGCAGCTTGTGGGCTCCTGGGGCCAACGTCCTGACTTTC. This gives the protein CASSLWAPGANVLTF.

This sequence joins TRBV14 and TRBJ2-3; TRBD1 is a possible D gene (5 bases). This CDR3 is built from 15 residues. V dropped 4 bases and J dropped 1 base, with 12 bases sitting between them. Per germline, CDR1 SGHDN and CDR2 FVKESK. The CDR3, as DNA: TGTGCCAGCAGCCGACAAGGGGTGGGCACAGATACGCAGTATTTT. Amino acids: CASSRQGVGTDTQYF.

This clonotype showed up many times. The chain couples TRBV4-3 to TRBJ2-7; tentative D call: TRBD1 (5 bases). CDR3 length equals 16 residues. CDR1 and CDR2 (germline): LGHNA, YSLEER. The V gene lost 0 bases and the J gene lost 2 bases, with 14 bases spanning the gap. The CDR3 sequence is CASSQEVPGPAYEQYF. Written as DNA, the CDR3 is TGCGCCAGCAGCCAAGAGGTACCAGGGCCGGCCTACGAGCAGTACTTC.

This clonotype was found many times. This CDR3 reads CASNGQGGNEQFF. The CDR3 DNA follows: TGTGCCAGCAATGGACAGGGAGGCAATGAGCAGTTCTTC. V is TRBV6-1 and J is TRBJ2-1; 8 bases are a match to TRBD1. This CDR3 is built from 13 residues. Germline CDR1 is MNHNS and CDR2 is SASEGT. V dropped 7 bases and J dropped 6; count of bases not matched to a gene: 5.

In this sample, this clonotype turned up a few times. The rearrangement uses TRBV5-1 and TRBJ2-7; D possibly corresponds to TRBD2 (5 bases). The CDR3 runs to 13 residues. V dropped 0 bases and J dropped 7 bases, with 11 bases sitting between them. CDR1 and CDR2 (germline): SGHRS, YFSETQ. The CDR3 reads CASSLEGAREQYF. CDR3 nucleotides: TGCGCCAGCAGCTTGGAGGGAGCTCGAGAGCAGTACTTC.

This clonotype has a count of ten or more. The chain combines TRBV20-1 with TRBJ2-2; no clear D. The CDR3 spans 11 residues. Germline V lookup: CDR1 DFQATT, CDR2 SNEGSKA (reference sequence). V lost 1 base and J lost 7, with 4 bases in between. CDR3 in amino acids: CSARGGGELFF. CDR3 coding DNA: TGCAGTGCTAGAGGAGGCGGGGAGCTGTTTTTT.

The CDR3 spells CASSSRQGAGTGELFF. In nucleotides, the CDR3 is TGCGCCAGCAGTTCCCGACAGGGGGCAGGAACCGGGGAGCTGTTTTTT. The chain links TRBV5-1 to TRBJ2-2; the match to TRBD1 covers 10 bases. V lost 5 bases and J lost 5; bases outside the gene matches: 9. This CDR3 is built from 16 residues. Germline lookup yields CDR1 SGHRS and CDR2 YFSETQ.